This T cell receptor beta chain was documented in a study of cytomegalovirus exposure and HLA in healthy donors (TCRdb year 2017). Some background on the complete study: An earlier analysis of some 620 of the donors reported under 300 Gb of sequence data and 95 million to 120 million unique TCR beta sequences obtained from 150 million to 200 million T cells. Roughly 300 gigabases of sequencing data and 70 million to 85 million unique TCR sequences were included in an early release covering 500 to 750 HLA-typed donors. Of the 300 to 400 genotyped donors, about 80% fell in the genetic ancestry cluster associated with self-reported Caucasian donors. The study aimed to test whether signatures of past pathogen exposure could be identified by cataloging public T cell receptors. Using immunosequencing, the study profiled T cell repertoires from fewer than 700 subjects and related those repertoires to cytomegalovirus serostatus. Besides the first cohort of 550 to 750 subjects, a separate validation cohort made up of 90 to 150 different subjects was used. To predict cytomegalovirus infection status, the study combined high-throughput TCR immunosequencing, statistical association of individual TCRs with disease status, and machine learning. A later analysis re-analyzed previously published TCR beta repertoires from 550 to 700 donors and added high-resolution HLA genotyping to study TCR occurrence patterns. Rather than using new phenotypic data, the later analysis identified candidate immune exposures from TCR beta sequences and from how often those sequences occurred across donors. An earlier analysis of roughly 600 of the donors used high-throughput TCR beta sequencing to judge whether each TCR beta V gene segment behaved as functional or pseudogenic. Donor age, sex, ethnicity and CMV serostatus were compiled together with the repertoire data. A later genetic analysis used genome-wide SNP genotypes for about 60% of the roughly 670 donors, treating that subset as a discovery cohort. All discovery cohort repertoires had been generated using a single sequencing platform. HLA typing covered class I and class II loci at four-digit resolution. The number of typed donors differed by locus: about 629-630 for A, B, C, DRB1 and DQB1; 500 to 550 for DQA1; 606 for DPA1; and around 470 for DPB1. Several DR-DQ haplotypes were treated as single units for association and clustering because of strong linkage in the cohort. Across under 500 genotyped donors of the cohort, an average of about 200,000 unique TCR beta nucleotide sequences per donor were sequenced, and around 19% of those sequences were non-productive.

Libraries were constructed by the immunoSEQ multiplex PCR assay. The multiplex PCR relied on a mix of 60 forward primers for TCR Vbeta segments and 13 reverse primers for TCR Jbeta segments. The CDR3 region of rearranged TCR beta genes was amplified from genomic DNA with a multiplex PCR assay. On the Illumina HiSeq System, the amplified TCR beta libraries were sequenced as 87-base-pair reads. Processing in the source paper ran as follows. A later analysis tallied around 82 million unique TCR beta chains across the 660 or so repertoires, and about 10 million of those chains were shared by two or more donors. Raw reads were error-corrected and collapsed into unique sequences with a nearest-neighbor algorithm that merged closely related sequences to remove PCR and sequencing errors. Alignment of CDR3 sequences to IMGT reference sequences was used to assign V, D and J gene segments. For a sequence to be retained, a match of at least six nucleotides to both a V gene segment and a J gene segment was required. A rearrangement was called productive if the CDR3 had no stop codons and remained in frame with V and J, and every other rearrangement was called non-productive. Following IMGT convention, CDR3 was defined as the stretch from the second conserved V-encoded cysteine to the conserved J-encoded phenylalanine. In an earlier analysis of approximately 500 of the donors, sequences lacking an unambiguous match to a single V gene segment were excluded. In an earlier analysis of approximately 550 of the donors, V segments were called functional above 56.7% productive rearrangements and were called segregating when the between-donor standard deviation exceeded 5%. A statistical classification framework was built for diagnosing cytomegalovirus status from the catalog of TCR beta chain sequences. V and J gene assignment, in a later analysis, came from comparing TCR nucleotide sequences with IMGT/GENE-DB human TR gene sequences. Using the TCRdist pipeline, a later analysis assigned CDR3 sequences along with most-parsimonious VDJ recombination scenarios. In a later analysis, each TCR beta chain was defined by its CDR3 amino acid sequence together with its V-gene family, and reads lacking a unique V-gene family were excluded. As a way to deal with suspected cross-contamination and a sequencing artifact, a later analysis dropped more than 500 nucleotide sequences that were highly shared and had low generation probability. In a later analysis, a clonal expansion index was calculated for each public chain from normalized within-repertoire ranks of inferred template counts. In a later analysis, generation probabilities were computed with a VDJ recombination model fitted to out-of-frame rearrangements, and the resulting probabilities were checked against IGoR. In a later analysis, TCR-TCR, TCR-HLA and TCR-CMV co-occurrence was scored with hypergeometric tests, and a repertoire-size bias correction was applied to TCR pairs. A later analysis estimated false discovery rates by permuting HLA or CMV assignments 20 times. A later analysis grouped co-occurring TCRs with DBSCAN, adding TCRdist sequence similarity when clustering within HLA-allele-positive subsets. Repertoires with fewer than 30,000 or more than 120,000 public chains were left out of co-occurrence clustering, as were a handful of repertoires with anomalous nucleotide sharing. This immuneACCESS table, as held by TCRdb, lists in-frame sequences with V and J called but not all clones. Of the missing ones, under half trace to an unresolved V gene in checked studies; the others have no known cause. The V and J calls and clone size were taken over from that table, and D and trimming were inferred from the DNA. The sample includes 60,000 to 70,000 clones, with just over 65% observed a single time. Approximately 11% of the sample lies in the top ten.

The CDR3 covers 16 residues, taking in both the cysteine and the phenylalanine. The kept DNA is CDR3 alone, 48 bases in frame from the first base. According to the germline V gene, CDR1 reads SGDLS and CDR2 reads YYNGEE. V ends up 2 bases short and J 4 bases short, with an unmatched junction base count of 10. Of note for this clone: Its antigen has not been determined. No base-level quality is on record; no much larger clone is a single base apart.

The investigation overall reported the following: According to a later analysis, most CMV-associated TCR beta chains appeared to be HLA-restricted, and the HLA associations seemed to be driven largely by CMV exposure. The classifier was reported to diagnose cytomegalovirus status with high specificity and sensitivity in both the original and validation cohorts. A further reported finding was that TCR beta sequences accurately predicted the HLA-A and HLA-B alleles for most subjects in the first cohort. Compared with equally common non-associated chains, HLA-associated TCR beta chains in a later analysis were more clonally expanded and had lower generation probabilities. Because some donors lacked HLA typing at each locus, the association tests relied only on the typed subset. In vitro tests confirmed that a few of the cytomegalovirus-associated TCR beta chains recognize cytomegalovirus antigens. It was suggested by the authors that the approach could potentially be generalized to other disease states and immunological phenotypes. Correlated functional status among segregating V segments might reflect linkage disequilibrium, but an unknown experimental factor could not be ruled out. A later genetic analysis associated a missense DCLRE1C variant with V-gene and J-gene trimming of TCR beta chains, and an independent cohort replicated the association. Specific HLA alleles were associated with 16,951 TCR beta sequences at a false discovery rate of 0.05 in a later analysis. Compared with the 666-donor mean, donors in an Asian-associated ancestry cluster had fewer N-insertions in productive TCRs, according to a later genetic analysis. Because counts were too low, roughly 16 rarely observed V segments, including chromosome 9 orphons, were excluded from the earlier analysis of 587 of the donors. A later analysis reported that several top co-occurrence clusters appeared linked to parvovirus B19, influenza, CMV and Epstein-Barr virus. This cohort had only TCR beta chains sequenced, and the lack of alpha or paired-chain data limited which features could be detected. When HLA alleles, especially DR and DQ, strongly co-occurred, TCR associations were difficult to assign to individual alleles. In an earlier analysis of 500 to 650 of the donors, most TCR beta V segments appeared in productive rearrangements about 87% or about 30% of the time, broadly matching IMGT annotations. In a later analysis, the rate of TCR association differed among HLA loci, with DRB1 alleles having the most associated TCRs and HLA-C alleles having the fewest. Because the 87-base-pair reads could not distinguish some IMGT-functional V segments, including TRBV6-2 and TRBV6-3, those segments were excluded. The study listed 150 to 200 TCR beta chains as associated with cytomegalovirus. Across donors, most TCR sequences were observed very rarely, whereas some public TCRs were present in many individuals. CMV serostatus was the only immune exposure information available for the cohort. A cluster of highly shared sequence variants was judged likely to represent a technical artifact of the sequencing pipeline. Presence/absence analyses assumed roughly uniform sequencing depth across donors, an assumption that may not hold.

In total, roughly 670 healthy bone marrow donors made up the cohort. All cohort members were sampled while nominally healthy, although unrecorded immune exposures were likely present. The donor was CMV seronegative and belonged to the group of 352 seronegative cohort members. A peripheral blood sample was collected from each donor, and TCR beta sequencing was performed on peripheral blood mononuclear cells. Genomic DNA extraction from the blood cell samples was performed with the Qiagen DNeasy Blood Extraction Kit. Sequencing input: PBMCs. This chain is built from TRBV9 and TRBJ1-2; 8 bases in between match TRBD1. The clonotype was recovered from a woman aged 25-40 years in good health and CMV-seronegative. The sequence in DNA is TGTGCCAGCAGCGTGGGAGGACAGGGCAACTTCTATGGCTACACCTTC. The translation is CASSVGGQGNFYGYTF.